This TCR beta chain was recorded in a study of T cell repertoires in cytomegalovirus infection. As for the study in general: CMV infection plus the matching HLA type was flagged by public TCR beta signatures.

As regards this clonotype: Its antigen is as yet unknown.

The germline V and J ends were trimmed by 8 bases and 2 bases, with 15 bases remaining between them. The germline V gene has CDR1 DFQATT and CDR2 SNEGSKA (reference sequence). The CDR3 is made up of 13 amino acids. Study-wide points: Pooled public TCR beta family frequency picked out CMV carriers with the relevant HLA. HLA-C-restricted CMV-specific TCR beta clonotypes were dominant in the ex vivo response.

MiXCR, applied by TCRdb to the reads, yields one record per CDR3 protein. Of 310,000 or so distinct CDR3 sequences in the sample, about a sixth were seen once. This sequence was found in a human donor in good health (CMV status not recorded). Some clones in this sample may be carry-over from other donors' samples. This sequence joins TRBV20-1 and TRBJ2-5, with D unclear. The sample consisted of PBMCs. The CDR3: CSTPRHPQETQYF. The DNA of the CDR3 is TGCAGTACCCCGCGACACCCTCAAGAGACCCAGTACTTC.